This T cell receptor beta chain is drawn from a study of T-cell reconstitution after alpha-beta-depleted transplantation in children. Trimming took 1 base from V and 7 from J, leaving 16 bases between them. This CDR3 has 14 residues. Germline CDR1 is DFQATT and CDR2 is SNEGSKA (reference sequence). Unique molecular identifiers featured in how the TCRbeta library was prepared. One entry per CDR3 protein results from TCRdb running MiXCR on the PCR reads. The sample contains 450,000 to 550,000 distinct CDR3 sequences, about 10% of which appear only once. Study-wide results and caveats: Some patients' high day-60 TCRbeta diversity was traced to surviving recipient T cells and thymic progenitors. Hyperexpanded clones declined; after one year, newly produced T cells mostly supplied diversity.

Details on this clonotype: The target antigen is unknown.

This chain joins TRBV20-1 and TRBJ2-5; D is undetermined. This TCR derives from a female patient younger than 10 who had a stem cell transplant for aplastic anemia, so the T cells may come from the graft donor. Sequenced here: PBMCs, mostly from graft donor cells, sampled 180 days after TCRalphabeta/CD19-depleted stem cell transplant. CDR3 in DNA: TGCAGTGCTAGAGCGGCTGGGGTAACTTCGACCCAGTACTTC. It specifies CSARAAGVTSTQYF.